This is a list of T cell receptor beta chains from one sample in a study of T cell repertoires in cytomegalovirus infection. For these receptors, no antigen is known. Each CDR3 protein gets one entry after TCRdb re-called the reads with MiXCR. Of about 920,000 distinct CDR3 sequences in the sample, around 30% were seen once. The specimen was cultured CD8+ T cells from PBMCs, collected from culture after CMV antigen stimulation. Source of these receptors: a human donor in good health (CMV status not recorded). Some clones in this sample may be carry-over from other donors' samples. The CDR3 runs from the conserved cysteine through the conserved F or W. D genes are given only for firm matches. Clone size appears in some rows only: once, few, many, or a class for an expanded clone.

J gene	D gene	V gene	clone size	CDR3 DNA	CDR3 protein
TRBJ1-6	TRBD1	TRBV7-6	-	TGTGCCAGCAGCTTATTGGCCGCAGGGGGCTCTCATATTGATTCACCCCTCCACTTT	CASSLLAAGGSHIDSPLHF
TRBJ1-5	-	TRBV6-1	many	TGTGCCAGCAGGCCCTTTTTGAATCAGCCCCAGCATTTT	CASRPFLNQPQHF
TRBJ2-2	-	TRBV4-1	few	TGCGCCAGCAGCCAAGAGGACCGGGAGCTGTTTTTT	CASSQEDRELFF
TRBJ1-1	-	TRBV19	-	TGTGCCAGTAGTCGACACCTCGGTAACACTGAAGCTTTCTTT	CASSRHLGNTEAFF
TRBJ1-1	-	TRBV7-9	many	TGTGCCAGCAGCCGTATGGCCACTGAAGCTTTCTTT	CASSRMATEAFF
TRBJ2-2	TRBD1	TRBV5-1	-	TGCGCCAGCAGCGACGGGACAGGGGCCTCGTACACCGGGGAGCTGTTTTTT	CASSDGTGASYTGELFF
TRBJ2-5	-	TRBV20-1	-	TGCAGTGCACCCCGGGACGGAGCGTACCAAGAGACCCAGTACTTC	CSAPRDGAYQETQYF
TRBJ1-5	-	TRBV19	-	TGTGCCAGTAGTATGGGGAGGAGTCAGCCCCAGCATTTT	CASSMGRSQPQHF
TRBJ2-1	TRBD2	TRBV7-6	few	TGTGCCAGCAGCTCCACCGGACTAGCGGGGGGACCTAGCTCCTACAATGAGCAGTTCTTC	CASSSTGLAGGPSSYNEQFF
TRBJ2-3	-	TRBV6-1	-	TGTGCCAGCATTTCTCCTGGCGGTTCTAGCACAGATACGCAGTATTTT	CASISPGGSSTDTQYF
TRBJ1-3	-	TRBV6-1	few	TGTGCCAGCAGTCCCGTCTATGCGGTTAGAGGAAACACCATATATTTT	CASSPVYAVRGNTIYF
TRBJ2-1	TRBD1	TRBV19	many	TGTGCCAGTAGAAAGACAGGGTGGTACAATGAGCAGTTCTTC	CASRKTGWYNEQFF
TRBJ1-5	-	TRBV19	-	TGTGCCAGTAGTATAGATCTATTCGGCAGTAGCAATCAGCCCCAGCATTTT	CASSIDLFGSSNQPQHF
TRBJ1-6	-	TRBV6-2/TRBV6-3	-	TGTGCCAGCAGTACAAATAGAAATTCACCCCTCCACTTT	CASSTNRNSPLHF
TRBJ1-2	TRBD1	TRBV6-2/TRBV6-3	-	TGTGCCAGCACCCCCAAGAGGACAGGGGAAGGCTACACCTTC	CASTPKRTGEGYTF
TRBJ2-4	-	TRBV6-8	-	TGTGCCAGCAGTTACTCCGACGGGATCCAGTACTTC	CASSYSDGIQYF
TRBJ1-2	-	TRBV7-6	-	TGTGCCAGCAGTGGGGAGGGGTGGCGGAACTATGGCTACACCTTC	CASSGEGWRNYGYTF